The 17 T cell receptor beta chains in this list originate from one sample, sequenced in a study of blood T cell repertoires in COVID-19 (dated by TCRdb to the early 2020s). The library was built by means of the immunoSEQ multiplex PCR assay. TCRdb obtained this table from immuneACCESS and retained in-frame rearrangements with V and J assigned. These tables miss some clones; where compared with another copy, unresolved V genes account for less than half of the shortfall, and the remainder is unexplained. This sample has approximately 31,000 clones in its table, and just over 85% of those were observed once. The top ten clonotypes cover more than 5.5% of the sample. Sequenced input: peripheral blood. These TCRs come from an elderly woman with active or convalescent COVID-19.

The rearrangement joins TRBV3-1 (or the pseudogene TRBV3-2) to TRBJ2-7; TRBD2 matches at 9 bases. J was trimmed by 3 bases and V by 3 bases; bases with no gene match: 9. Germline lookup yields CDR1 LGHDT and CDR2 YNNKEL (reference sequence). CDR3 length equals 16 residues. Here the CDR3 reads CASSHAGAGGLYEQYF. The CDR3 DNA reads as TGTGCCAGCAGCCACGCGGGCGCGGGAGGGCTCTACGAGCAGTACTTC.

This chain connects TRBV19 to TRBJ1-2, with 8 bases aligning to TRBD1. Germline trimming cut 9 bases from V and 3 bases from J; bases unmatched to any gene: 9. Per germline, CDR1 LNHDA and CDR2 SQIVND (reference sequence). This CDR3 contains 14 residues. The DNA for the CDR3 is TGTGCCAGCACACCAACGGACAGGGACTATGGCTACACCTTC. Its translation: CASTPTDRDYGYTF.

The chain combines TRBV3-1 (or the pseudogene TRBV3-2) with TRBJ2-2; TRBD2 matches 12 bases. The CDR3 has 16 amino acids. Germline values: CDR1 LGHDT, CDR2 YNNKEL (reference sequence). V lost 6 bases and J lost 4; bases outside the gene matches: 6. CDR3 nucleotide sequence: TGTGCCAGCAGACCTAGACTAGCGGGAGTCACCGGGGAGCTGTTTTTT. Protein product: CASRPRLAGVTGELFF.

The chain carries TRBV9 and TRBJ1-5; D ambiguous. The germline V gene has CDR1 SGDLS and CDR2 YYNGEE. The CDR3 sequence is 13 residues long. V was clipped by 4 bases and J by 6 bases, with 11 bases between them. The CDR3 region is CASSPQVGQPQHF. CDR3 in DNA: TGTGCCAGCAGCCCCCAGGTTGGTCAGCCCCAGCATTTT.

This clone was detected a few times. The genes are TRBV14 and TRBJ2-7; D is uncertain. Germline CDR1 reads SGHDN; CDR2 reads FVKESK. V lost 3 bases and J 5 bases, leaving 5 bases between the germline ends. CDR3 length: 11 amino acids. The CDR3 is CASSHKHEQYF. The CDR3 bases are TGTGCCAGCAGCCACAAGCACGAGCAGTACTTC.

This clone has only one observation. The chain combines TRBV29-1 with TRBJ2-1; TRBD2 matches at 7 bases. V lost 2 bases to trimming and J lost 10 bases; unmatched junction nucleotides: 20. Germline V gene lookup returns CDR1 SQVTM and CDR2 ANQGSEA. This CDR3 region has 17 residues. The CDR3 loop reads CSVERGLGAGPGWEQFF. The CDR3, as DNA: TGCAGCGTTGAACGGGGTCTAGGAGCGGGACCGGGGTGGGAGCAGTTCTTC.

The gene calls are TRBV5-1 and TRBJ2-1, with a weak D call TRBD1 (6 bases). The germline gives CDR1 SGHRS, CDR2 YFSETQ. The CDR3 runs 15 residues. The V end was cut by 1 base, the J end by 7 bases, with 15 bases between. CDR3 nucleotide sequence: TGCGCCAGCAGCTTGAACAGGGTGGTGGGGAATGAGCAGTTCTTC. This sequence encodes CASSLNRVVGNEQFF.

This clone was observed a handful of times. Here the CDR3 reads CASSFFKLAGGGLDTQYF. Here the CDR3 DNA reads TGTGCCAGCAGCTTCTTTAAGCTAGCGGGGGGGGGTTTAGATACGCAGTATTTT. The chain links TRBV5-4 to TRBJ2-3; 12 bases fit TRBD2. Trimming took 2 bases from V and 5 from J; bases not matched to a gene: 12. The CDR3 loop spans 18 amino acids. Germline loops: CDR1 SGHNT, CDR2 YYREEE (reference sequence).

The rearrangement joins TRBV2 to TRBJ2-3; 8 bases are shared with TRBD1. Germline values: CDR1 SNHLY, CDR2 FYNNEI. This CDR3 is 15 amino acids long. The V and J ends lost 3 bases and 1 base, in that order; junction bases with no gene match: 3. For the CDR3, the DNA is TGTGCCAGCAGTGACAGGGGGCTCGGCACAGATACGCAGTATTTT. Its protein is CASSDRGLGTDTQYF.

The V call is TRBV11-3, the J call TRBJ2-2; TRBD2 agrees at 13 bases. Germline V gives CDR1 SGHNT, CDR2 YENEEA. J was trimmed by 2 bases and V by 5 bases; bases with no gene match: 2. The CDR3 is made up of 16 amino acids. The CDR3 nucleotides are TGTGCCAGCAGCCGGACTAGCGGGAGTAACACCGGGGAGCTGTTTTTT. The encoded protein is CASSRTSGSNTGELFF.

This clone was seen a few times. The chain is built from TRBV6-5 and TRBJ2-7; 8 positions match TRBD1. Looked up from germline, CDR1 is MNHEY and CDR2 is SVGAGI. The CDR3 sequence is 13 residues long. The trim removed 6 bases at V and 2 bases at J, leaving 3 bases unmatched. CDR3 protein: CASRAGGPYEQYF. The CDR3 region has the DNA TGTGCCAGCAGGGCAGGGGGCCCCTACGAGCAGTACTTC.

The V gene is TRBV6-5, the J gene TRBJ1-5; tentative D call: TRBD1 (6 bases). CDR1 MNHEY and CDR2 SVGAGI come from the germline V gene. V gave up 5 bases and J gave up 2 bases, with 13 bases separating them. The CDR3 has 15 amino acids. Written as DNA, the CDR3 is TGTGCCAGCAGTCGAGGGGGTTCGGGCAATCAGCCCCAGCATTTT. It encodes CASSRGGSGNQPQHF.

This rearrangement joins TRBV10-3 to TRBJ2-7, with 7 bases matching TRBD1. V was clipped by 10 bases and J by 2 bases; unmatched bases: 5. This CDR3 comprises 12 residues. In germline, CDR1 is ENHRY, CDR2 SYGVKD. The CDR3 coding sequence is TGTGCCACCGGGGACAGAGCCTACGAGCAGTACTTC. Translated, it gives CATGDRAYEQYF.

This clone was seen once. The rearrangement links TRBV5-1 to TRBJ1-1; no reliable D call. Germline values: CDR1 SGHRS, CDR2 YFSETQ. The CDR3 is made up of 15 amino acids. Trimming left V 6 bases short and J 0 bases short, with 15 bases between. In DNA, the CDR3 is TGCGCCAGCACCCATACCGCCGGGGTGAACACTGAAGCTTTCTTT. Its translation is CASTHTAGVNTEAFF.

In regard to this clone: The sample contains more than one DNA sequence encoding this CDR3. This CDR3 reads CASSLVGQGHEKLFF. As DNA, the CDR3 is TGTGCCAGCAGCTTAGTCGGACAGGGACACGAAAAACTGTTTTTT. The J gene is TRBJ1-4, the V gene TRBV7-9; 8 bases are shared with TRBD1. Germline CDR1 and CDR2: SEHNR and FQNEAQ (reference sequence). This CDR3 has 15 residues. J lost 8 bases, V lost 1 base, and 6 bases had no gene match.

This rearrangement joins TRBV5-1 to TRBJ2-3; 7 nucleotides match TRBD1. Germline assignment: CDR1 SGHRS and CDR2 YFSETQ. J lost 4 bases, V lost 2 bases, and 4 bases had no gene match. The CDR3 covers 14 residues. The CDR3 coding sequence is TGCGCCAGCAGCTTTAACAGGGGAGCAGATACGCAGTATTTT. It is translated as CASSFNRGADTQYF.

The chain employs TRBV24-1 and TRBJ2-3; 10 bases are a match to TRBD2. V shed 7 bases and J 4 bases; nucleotides not matched to a gene: 7. The V gene's germline CDR1 is KGHDR and CDR2 SFDVKD. This CDR3 has 15 residues. CDR3 region: CATSPSGRAPDTQYF. The DNA of the CDR3 is TGTGCCACCAGCCCTAGCGGGAGAGCGCCAGATACGCAGTATTTT.